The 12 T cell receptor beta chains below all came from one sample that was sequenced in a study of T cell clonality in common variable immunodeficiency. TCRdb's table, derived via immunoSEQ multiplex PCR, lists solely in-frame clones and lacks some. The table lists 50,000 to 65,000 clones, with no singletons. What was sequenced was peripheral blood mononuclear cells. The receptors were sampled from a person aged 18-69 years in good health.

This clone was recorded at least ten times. The part of the CDR3 DNA that was read is TGCAGCGTTCGCGGGACAGGGTTCACCGGGGAG. Translation: CSVRGTGFTGE. The whole CDR3 sequence is CSVRGTGFTGELFF. V usage is TRBV29-1 and J usage is TRBJ2-2; 9 nucleotides align to TRBD1. The read ends 3 residues shy of where the CDR3 ends; the end is completed using the germline J gene. J lost 4 bases, V lost 5 bases, and 5 bases had no gene match. CDR3 length: 14 amino acids. Per germline, CDR1 SQVTM and CDR2 ANQGSEA.

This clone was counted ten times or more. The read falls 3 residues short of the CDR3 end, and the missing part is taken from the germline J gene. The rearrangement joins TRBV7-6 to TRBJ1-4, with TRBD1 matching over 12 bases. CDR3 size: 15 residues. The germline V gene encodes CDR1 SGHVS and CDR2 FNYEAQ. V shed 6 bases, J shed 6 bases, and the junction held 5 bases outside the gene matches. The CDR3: CASSPGTGGYEKLFF. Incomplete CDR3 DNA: TGTGCCAGCAGTCCCGGGACAGGGGGCTATGAAAAA.

Incomplete CDR3 DNA: TGTGCCAGCAGGTACCCCCGAAAGGGCCCGAATCAGCCC. It encodes CASRYPRKGPNQP. The complete CDR3 reads CASRYPRKGPNQPQHF. V usage is TRBV6-2 or TRBV6-3 and J usage is TRBJ1-5, with no clear D. The read terminates 3 residues ahead of where the CDR3 ends, so the germline J gene completes it. Trimming pared 6 bases from V and 4 bases from J, leaving 19 bases between. Germline CDR1 MNHEY, CDR2 SVGEGT. This CDR3 contains 16 residues.

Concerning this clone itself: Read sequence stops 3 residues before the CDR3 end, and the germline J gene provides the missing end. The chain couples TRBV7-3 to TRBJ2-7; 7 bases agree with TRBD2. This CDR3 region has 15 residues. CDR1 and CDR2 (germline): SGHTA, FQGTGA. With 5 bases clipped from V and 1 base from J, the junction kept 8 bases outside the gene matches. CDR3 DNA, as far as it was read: TGTGCCAGCAGCGGGGGAGCGGGACGATCCTACGAG. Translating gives CASSGGAGRSYE. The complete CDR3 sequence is CASSGGAGRSYEQYF.

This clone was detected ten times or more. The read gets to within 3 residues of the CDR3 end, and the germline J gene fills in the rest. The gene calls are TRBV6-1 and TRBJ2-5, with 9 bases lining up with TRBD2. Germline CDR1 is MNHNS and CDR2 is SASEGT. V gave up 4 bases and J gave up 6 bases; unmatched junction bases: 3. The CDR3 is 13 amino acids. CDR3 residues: CASSGSGSKTQYF. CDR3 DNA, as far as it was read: TGTGCCAGCAGTGGTAGCGGGAGTAAGACC.

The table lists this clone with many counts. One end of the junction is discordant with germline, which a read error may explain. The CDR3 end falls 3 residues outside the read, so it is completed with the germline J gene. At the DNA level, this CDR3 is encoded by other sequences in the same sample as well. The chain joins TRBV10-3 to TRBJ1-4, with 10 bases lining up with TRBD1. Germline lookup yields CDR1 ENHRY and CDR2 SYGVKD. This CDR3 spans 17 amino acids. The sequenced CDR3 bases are TGTGCCATCAGTGATGCCGGGACAGGGGCAACCAATGAAAAA. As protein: CAISDAGTGATNEK. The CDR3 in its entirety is CAISDAGTGATNEKLFF.

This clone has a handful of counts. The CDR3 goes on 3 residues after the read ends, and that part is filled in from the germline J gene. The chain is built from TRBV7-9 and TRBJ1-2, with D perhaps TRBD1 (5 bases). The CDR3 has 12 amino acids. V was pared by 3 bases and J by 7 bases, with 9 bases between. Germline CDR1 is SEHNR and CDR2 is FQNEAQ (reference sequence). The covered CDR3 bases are TGTGCCAGCAGCTTTTTTGACAGTGGC. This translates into CASSFFDSG. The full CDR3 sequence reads CASSFFDSGYTF.

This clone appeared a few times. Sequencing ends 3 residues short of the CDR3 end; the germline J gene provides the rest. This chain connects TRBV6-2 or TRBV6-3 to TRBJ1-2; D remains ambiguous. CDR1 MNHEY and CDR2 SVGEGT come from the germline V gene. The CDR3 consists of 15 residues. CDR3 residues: CASSYLAGGPGDYTF. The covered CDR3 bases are TGTGCCAGCAGTTACCTTGCGGGAGGGCCTGGCGAC.

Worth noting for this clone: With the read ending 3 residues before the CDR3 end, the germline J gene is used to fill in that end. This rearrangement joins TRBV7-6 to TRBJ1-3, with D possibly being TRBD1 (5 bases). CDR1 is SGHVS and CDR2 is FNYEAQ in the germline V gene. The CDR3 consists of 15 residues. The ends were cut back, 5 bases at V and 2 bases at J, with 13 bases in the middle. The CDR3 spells CASSPSRGPGNTIYF. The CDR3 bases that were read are TGTGCCAGCAGCCCTAGTAGGGGTCCTGGAAACACC.

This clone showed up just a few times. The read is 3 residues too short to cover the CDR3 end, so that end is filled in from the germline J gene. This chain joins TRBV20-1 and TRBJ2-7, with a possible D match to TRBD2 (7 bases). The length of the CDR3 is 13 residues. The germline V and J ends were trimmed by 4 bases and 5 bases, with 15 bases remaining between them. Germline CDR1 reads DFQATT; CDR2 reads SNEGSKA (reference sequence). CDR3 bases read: TGCAGTGCTACTAGGGGGAGGGGCGACGAG. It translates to CSATRGRGDE. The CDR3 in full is CSATRGRGDEQYF.

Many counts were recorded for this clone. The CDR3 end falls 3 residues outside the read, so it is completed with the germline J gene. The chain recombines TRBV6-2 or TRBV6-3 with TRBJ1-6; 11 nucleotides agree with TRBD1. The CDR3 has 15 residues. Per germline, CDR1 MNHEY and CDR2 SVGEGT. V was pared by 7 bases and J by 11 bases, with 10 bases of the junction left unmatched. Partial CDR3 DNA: TGTGCCAGCATGCGGACAGGGGGCCTATTAGCACCC. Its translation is CASMRTGGLLAP. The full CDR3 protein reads CASMRTGGLLAPLHF.

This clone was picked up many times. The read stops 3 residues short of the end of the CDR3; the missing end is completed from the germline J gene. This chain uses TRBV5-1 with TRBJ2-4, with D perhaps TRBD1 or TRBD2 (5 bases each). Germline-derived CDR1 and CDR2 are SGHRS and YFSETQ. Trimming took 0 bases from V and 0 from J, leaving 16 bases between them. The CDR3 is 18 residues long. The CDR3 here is CASSLGGVSLIAKNIQYF. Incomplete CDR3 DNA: TGCGCCAGCAGCTTGGGAGGGGTCTCTTTAATAGCCAAAAACATT.